Listed here are 21 T cell receptor beta chains from one sample, sequenced in a study of shared clonotypes between healthy human individuals. Measured with immunoSEQ multiplex PCR; TCRdb has only the in-frame clones, and not every one. The repertoire holds 2 million to 2.5 million clones, with roughly 95% as singletons. Sequenced sample: naive CD4+ T cells sorted from blood. Subset defined: CD45RA+ positively selected. The source of these receptors is a man aged 18-30 years in good health.

The V gene is TRBV6-1, the J gene TRBJ1-6, with D perhaps TRBD1 (5 bases). The V gene lost 7 bases and the J gene lost 13 bases, with 23 bases spanning the gap. CDR1 is MNHNS and CDR2 is SASEGT in the germline V gene. The CDR3 has 15 residues. As DNA, the CDR3 is TGTGCCAGCATGCCCAGGAGGGGCGCAAACGGGCCCCTCCACTTT. This encodes CASMPRRGANGPLHF.

The rearrangement uses TRBV9 and TRBJ2-1; tentatively, D is TRBD1 or TRBD2 (5 bases each). From germline, CDR1 is SGDLS and CDR2 YYNGEE. V lost 0 bases and J 1 base, leaving 8 bases between the germline ends. The CDR3 runs to 15 residues. The CDR3 DNA sequence: TGTGCCAGCAGCGTAGACGGGGCGTCCTACAATGAGCAGTTCTTC. This encodes CASSVDGASYNEQFF.

The CDR3 coding sequence is TGCGCCAGCAGCTTGGGGGAACACAGGTCACCCCTCCACTTT. This translates into CASSLGEHRSPLHF. The chain is built from TRBV5-1 and TRBJ1-6; D possibly corresponds to TRBD1 (5 bases). CDR3 length equals 14 residues. In germline, CDR1 is SGHRS, CDR2 YFSETQ. V was trimmed by 0 bases and J by 10 bases, leaving 11 bases between them.

The CDR3 protein is CASSYLRDEQYF. DNA of the CDR3: TGTGCCAGCAGTTATTTGAGGGACGAGCAGTACTTC. This rearrangement joins TRBV2 to TRBJ2-7, with D possibly being TRBD2 (5 bases). The germline CDR1 and CDR2 sequences are SNHLY and FYNNEI. The CDR3 extends over 12 amino acids. Trimming left V 5 bases short and J 5 bases short, with 10 bases between. Filled out from reference TRBV2 and TRBJ2-7, the complete variable domain reads EPEVTQTPSHQVTQMGQEVILRCVPISNHLYFYWYRQILGQKVEFLVSFYNNEISEKSEIFDDQFSVERPDGSNFTLKIRSTKLEDSAMYFCASSYLRDEQYFGPGTRLTVT.

The chain employs TRBV2 and TRBJ1-4; the D is unclear. The germline V and J ends were trimmed by 9 bases and 8 bases, with 13 bases remaining between them. Germline V gene sequence: CDR1 SNHLY, CDR2 FYNNEI. This CDR3 region has 12 residues. The CDR3 region has the DNA TGTGCCAGTCATGTAGAGCTCGAAAAACTGTTTTTT. It yields the protein CASHVELEKLFF.

This chain uses TRBV5-4 with TRBJ2-5; D might be TRBD1 (7 bases). CDR1 SGHNT and CDR2 YYREEE come from the germline V gene (reference sequence). The V end lost 0 bases, the J end lost 7 bases, and 22 bases lay between the germline ends. The CDR3 loop spans 17 amino acids. CDR3 sequence: CASSLEVGGTDNSTQYF. CDR3 sequence (DNA): TGTGCCAGCAGCTTGGAGGTTGGCGGGACAGACAATTCGACCCAGTACTTC.

This chain uses TRBV10-3 with TRBJ2-3; 10 bases agree with TRBD2. The CDR3 spans 15 residues. Germline lookup yields CDR1 ENHRY and CDR2 SYGVKD. The ends lost 6 bases at V and 2 bases at J; junction bases unmatched: 5. CDR3 coding DNA: TGTGCCATCAGCACTACTAGCGGGGTCACAGATACGCAGTATTTT. This codes for CAISTTSGVTDTQYF.

About this clone: The junction shows a germline mismatch at one end, possibly a read error. The chain employs TRBV6-5 and TRBJ2-3; D might be TRBD2 (5 bases). The V gene's germline CDR1 is MNHEY and CDR2 SVGAGI. There are 14 residues in the CDR3. For the CDR3, the DNA is TGTGGCAGCCGGAGGTTTGTCCACACAGATACGCAGTATTTT. This translates into CGSRRFVHTDTQYF.

The rearrangement joins TRBV5-1 to TRBJ2-3; TRBD2 matches at 16 bases. V lost 4 bases to trimming and J lost 3 bases; unmatched junction nucleotides: 11. Looked up from germline, CDR1 is SGHRS and CDR2 is YFSETQ. The CDR3 has 19 residues. CDR3 region: CASSRSGTSGGASTDTQYF. For the CDR3, the DNA is TGCGCCAGCAGCCGCTCCGGGACTAGCGGGGGGGCCTCGACAGATACGCAGTATTTT.

Only one count was recorded for this clone. At one end the junction does not follow the germline gene, possibly because of a read error. The chain employs TRBV28 and TRBJ2-7, with D hard to call. The germline CDR1 and CDR2 sequences are MDHEN and SYDVKM. The CDR3 sequence is 14 residues long. The CDR3: CASISPGRSYGQYF. Written as DNA, the CDR3 is TGTGCCAGCATTTCCCCAGGCAGGTCCTACGGGCAGTACTTC.

This rearrangement joins TRBV4-1 to TRBJ2-7; the D gene is possibly TRBD2 (5 bases). V dropped 6 bases and J dropped 3 bases, with 12 bases sitting between them. The CDR3 is made up of 13 amino acids. Germline CDR1 MGHRA, CDR2 YSYEKL. The CDR3 region is CASRRAGGYEQYF. The DNA of the CDR3 is TGCGCCAGCAGGAGGGCAGGAGGCTACGAGCAGTACTTC.

This chain uses TRBV18 with TRBJ1-2; TRBD1 is a possible D gene (6 bases). V lost 4 bases to trimming and J lost 6 bases, with 21 bases between them. This CDR3 is built from 16 residues. In germline, CDR1 is KGHSH, CDR2 LQKENI. The CDR3 DNA is TGTGCCAGCTCACTATCCCCGCAGGGGCCTGAGGATGGCTACACCTTC. This sequence encodes CASSLSPQGPEDGYTF.

The chain uses TRBV29-1 and TRBJ2-1; no firm D call. V was shortened by 0 bases and J by 8 bases, with 14 bases between the two germline ends. The CDR3 consists of 14 residues. Germline CDR1 reads SQVTM; CDR2 reads ANQGSEA. The CDR3 DNA reads as TGCAGCGTTGAAGAATCGGGCTCGCTTGATGAGCAGTTCTTC. It encodes CSVEESGSLDEQFF.

This chain joins TRBV4-3 and TRBJ2-1, with 8 positions matching TRBD2. The V gene end was trimmed by 4 bases and the J gene end by 4 bases; junction bases not matched to a gene: 9. The CDR3 runs to 16 residues. Germline V gene data show CDR1 as LGHNA and CDR2 as YSLEER. CDR3 residues: CASSRTPAGAYNEQFF. In DNA, the CDR3 is TGCGCCAGCAGCCGGACCCCAGCGGGGGCTTACAATGAGCAGTTCTTC.

This rearrangement joins TRBV28 to TRBJ1-6; 7 positions agree with TRBD1. Germline V gene sequence: CDR1 MDHEN, CDR2 SYDVKM. This CDR3 contains 14 residues. V trimming: 2 bases; J trimming: 12 bases; junction bases outside the gene matches: 7. CDR3 loop: CASSLRDRAKPLHF. The CDR3 DNA is TGTGCCAGCAGTTTAAGAGACAGGGCCAAACCCCTCCACTTT.

The chain uses TRBV2 and TRBJ2-7; 7 bases align to TRBD1. The germline gives CDR1 SNHLY, CDR2 FYNNEI. CDR3 length: 12 residues. The ends lost 7 bases at V and 7 bases at J; junction bases unmatched: 7. The CDR3 is CASTLQGREQYF. The DNA of the CDR3 is TGTGCCAGCACTTTACAGGGGCGAGAGCAGTACTTC.

In the case of this clone: The sample carries other DNA sequences with the same CDR3. V is TRBV6-5 and J is TRBJ2-7; D is perhaps TRBD2 (6 bases). The germline CDR1 and CDR2 sequences are MNHEY and SVGAGI. The CDR3 length is 13 residues. The V end lost 3 bases, the J end lost 0 bases, and 6 bases lay between the germline ends. CDR3 sequence: CASSYSGSYEQYF. The CDR3 region has the DNA TGTGCCAGCAGTTATAGCGGCTCCTACGAGCAGTACTTC.

The chain employs TRBV7-2 and TRBJ2-5; 8 bases fit TRBD2. Trimming removed 5 bases from V and 5 bases from J; junction bases left unmatched: 10. The germline gives CDR1 SGHTA, CDR2 FQGNSA. CDR3 size: 15 residues. This chain's CDR3 is CASSPWGRGVETQYF. The CDR3 coding sequence is TGTGCCAGCAGCCCCTGGGGGCGGGGGGTTGAGACCCAGTACTTC.

The genes are TRBV7-2 and TRBJ1-3; D call uncertain. The ends were cut back, 5 bases at V and 0 bases at J, with 8 bases in the middle. The CDR3 extends over 14 amino acids. Germline V CDR1 and CDR2: SGHTA, FQGNSA. Here the CDR3 reads CASSQLDSGNTIYF. The CDR3 DNA reads as TGTGCCAGCAGCCAGTTGGACTCTGGAAACACCATATATTTT.

V usage is TRBV10-3 and J usage is TRBJ2-1, with TRBD1 as a possible D gene (6 bases). The CDR3 runs 15 residues. V was trimmed by 8 bases and J by 0 bases, leaving 14 bases between them. CDR1 is ENHRY and CDR2 is SYGVKD in the germline V gene. The CDR3 here is CAIRLQGTSYNEQFF. CDR3 nucleotide sequence: TGTGCCATCCGACTTCAGGGGACCTCCTACAATGAGCAGTTCTTC.

The CDR3 DNA reads TGTGCCAGCAGCTTATGGACAGGGGACACAGATACGCAGTATTTT. Its protein is CASSLWTGDTDTQYF. The V gene is TRBV11-2, the J gene TRBJ2-3; 9 positions match TRBD1. The junction had 2 bases not matched to a gene; V was cut back by 2 bases and J by 2 bases. The CDR3 totals 15 residues. CDR1 is SGHAT and CDR2 is FQNNGV in the germline V gene.